The rows below give T cell receptor beta chains drawn from one sample of a study of T cell repertoires in cytomegalovirus infection. TCRdb ran MiXCR on the reads and lists one entry per CDR3 protein. The table lists roughly 720,000 distinct CDR3 sequences, under 40% of them singletons. The sample taken for sequencing was PBMCs. Receptor source: a human donor in good health (CMV status not recorded). Some clones in this sample may be carry-over from other donors' samples. Both conserved end residues are part of each CDR3. A D gene is named only where the DNA matches it firmly. Clone size is shown for a subset of rows, as once, few, many or a class of expanded clone.

d_gene,v_gene,j_gene,abundance,CDR3aa,CDR3nt
-,TRBV27,TRBJ2-1,few,CASSGAEVARSPNEQFF,TGTGCCAGCAGTGGGGCGGAGGTGGCCCGGAGTCCGAATGAGCAGTTCTTC
TRBD2,TRBV27,TRBJ2-5,-,CASSPRLAGRPETQYF,TGTGCCAGCAGTCCCCGACTAGCGGGACGCCCGGAGACCCAGTACTTC
TRBD1,TRBV18,TRBJ1-2,-,CASSPGLDRSYGYTF,TGTGCCAGCTCACCGGGCTTGGACAGGTCTTATGGCTACACCTTC
-,TRBV12-3/TRBV12-4,TRBJ1-5,many,CASSLRGTGNQPQHF,TGTGCCAGCAGTTTAAGGGGGACGGGCAATCAGCCCCAGCATTTT
-,TRBV18,TRBJ1-2,once,CASSPPSVRGGDGYTF,TGTGCCAGCTCACCTCCCTCCGTTCGGGGGGGCGATGGCTACACCTTC
-,TRBV6-1,TRBJ1-1,-,CATPMRRGNQDTEAFF,TGTGCCACCCCGATGAGGAGGGGAAATCAGGACACTGAAGCTTTCTTT
-,TRBV5-1,TRBJ1-1,-,CASSLLGGYTEAFF,TGCGCCAGCAGCTTACTCGGGGGATACACTGAAGCTTTCTTT
-,TRBV23-1,TRBJ1-4,-,CAEPRGTATNEKLFF,TGCGCCGAACCCCGGGGTACGGCAACTAATGAAAAACTGTTTTTT
-,TRBV18,TRBJ1-1,-,CASSPDQGANTEAFF,TGTGCCAGCTCACCCGATCAGGGTGCGAACACTGAAGCTTTCTTT
TRBD1,TRBV28,TRBJ1-2,-,CASSSPHRGRNYGYTF,TGTGCCAGCAGTTCACCCCACAGGGGGCGAAACTATGGCTACACCTTC
-,TRBV10-3,TRBJ1-6,-,CAISDDGTLRNSPLHF,TGTGCCATCAGTGACGACGGCACTCTTCGTAATTCACCCCTCCACTTT
-,TRBV6-6,TRBJ2-2,-,CARNRDFNTGELFF,TGTGCCAGGAACCGGGACTTCAACACCGGGGAGCTGTTTTTT
TRBD2,TRBV6-1,TRBJ2-4,-,CASSQTKAGSKNIQYF,TGTGCCAGCAGTCAAACAAAAGCGGGGTCCAAAAACATTCAGTACTTC
TRBD1,TRBV12-3/TRBV12-4,TRBJ2-7,few,CASSWGTGSSYEQYF,TGTGCCAGCAGTTGGGGGACAGGGAGCTCCTACGAGCAGTACTTC
TRBD1,TRBV28,TRBJ2-2,few,CASSSSGTVYTGELFF,TGTGCCAGCAGTTCCTCCGGGACAGTATACACCGGGGAGCTGTTTTTT